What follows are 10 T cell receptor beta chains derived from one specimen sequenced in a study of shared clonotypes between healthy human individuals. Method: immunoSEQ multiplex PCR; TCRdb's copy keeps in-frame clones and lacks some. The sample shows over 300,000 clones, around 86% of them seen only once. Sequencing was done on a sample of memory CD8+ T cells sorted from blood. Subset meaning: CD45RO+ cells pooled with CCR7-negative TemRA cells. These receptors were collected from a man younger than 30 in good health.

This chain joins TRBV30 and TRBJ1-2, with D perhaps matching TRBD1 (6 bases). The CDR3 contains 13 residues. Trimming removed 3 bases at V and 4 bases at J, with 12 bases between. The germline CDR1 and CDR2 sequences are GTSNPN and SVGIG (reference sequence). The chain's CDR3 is CAWRAGAPYGYTF. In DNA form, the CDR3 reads TGTGCCTGGAGGGCAGGGGCCCCCTATGGCTACACCTTC.

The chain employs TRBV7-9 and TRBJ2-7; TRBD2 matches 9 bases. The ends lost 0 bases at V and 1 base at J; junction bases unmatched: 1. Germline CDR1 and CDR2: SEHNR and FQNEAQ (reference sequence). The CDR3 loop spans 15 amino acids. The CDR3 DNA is TGTGCCAGCAGCTTAGCTAGCGGGGGATCCTACGAGCAGTACTTC. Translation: CASSLASGGSYEQYF.

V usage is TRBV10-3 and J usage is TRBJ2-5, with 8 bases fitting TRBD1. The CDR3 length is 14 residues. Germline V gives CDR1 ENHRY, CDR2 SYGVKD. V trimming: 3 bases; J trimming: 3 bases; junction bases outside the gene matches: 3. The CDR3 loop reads CAISDRGPEETQYF. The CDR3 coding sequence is TGTGCCATCAGTGACAGGGGGCCGGAAGAGACCCAGTACTTC.

The chain's CDR3 is CASSFAGESNQPQHF. In DNA, the CDR3 is TGCGCCAGCAGCTTCGCCGGGGAGTCCAATCAGCCCCAGCATTTT. The chain links TRBV5-1 to TRBJ1-5; D is unresolved. V was pared by 2 bases and J by 3 bases, with 12 bases between. The CDR3 consists of 15 residues. The V gene's germline CDR1 is SGHRS and CDR2 YFSETQ.

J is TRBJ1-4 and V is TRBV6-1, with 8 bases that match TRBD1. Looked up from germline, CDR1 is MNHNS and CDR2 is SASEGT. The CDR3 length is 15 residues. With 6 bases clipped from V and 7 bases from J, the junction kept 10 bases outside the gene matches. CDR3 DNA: TGTGCCAGCAGGGAGACAGGGGTAGAGAGTGAAAAACTGTTTTTT. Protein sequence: CASRETGVESEKLFF.

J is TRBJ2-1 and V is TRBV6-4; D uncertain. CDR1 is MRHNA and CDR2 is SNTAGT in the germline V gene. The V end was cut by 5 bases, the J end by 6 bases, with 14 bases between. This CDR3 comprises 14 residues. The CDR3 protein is CASSPRDTFNEQFF. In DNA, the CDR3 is TGTGCCAGCAGTCCAAGAGATACCTTCAATGAGCAGTTCTTC.

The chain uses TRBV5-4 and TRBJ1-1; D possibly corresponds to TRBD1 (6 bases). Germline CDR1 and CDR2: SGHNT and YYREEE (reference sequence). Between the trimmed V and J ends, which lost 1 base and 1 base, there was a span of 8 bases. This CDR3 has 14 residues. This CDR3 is CASSLTGTNTEAFF. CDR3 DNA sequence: TGTGCCAGCAGCTTGACAGGGACGAACACTGAAGCTTTCTTT. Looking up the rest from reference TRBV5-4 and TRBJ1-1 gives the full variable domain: ETGVTQSPTHLIKTRGQQVTLRCSSQSGHNTVSWYQQALGQGPQFIFQYYREEENGRGNFPPRFSGLQFPNYSSELNVNALELDDSALYLCASSLTGTNTEAFFGQGTRLTVV.

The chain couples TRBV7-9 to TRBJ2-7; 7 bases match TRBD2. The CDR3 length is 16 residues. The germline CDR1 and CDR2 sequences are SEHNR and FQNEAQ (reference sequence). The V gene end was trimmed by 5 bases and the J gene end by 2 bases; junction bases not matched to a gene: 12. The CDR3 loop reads CASSHPYGRETYEQYF. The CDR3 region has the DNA TGTGCCAGCAGCCACCCTTACGGGCGGGAGACCTACGAGCAGTACTTC. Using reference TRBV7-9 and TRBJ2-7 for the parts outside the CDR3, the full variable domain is DTGVSQNPRHKITKRGQNVTFRCDPISEHNRLYWYRQTLGQGPEFLTYFQNEAQLEKSRLLSDRFSAERPKGSFSTLEIQRTEQGDSAMYLCASSHPYGRETYEQYFGPGTRLTVT.

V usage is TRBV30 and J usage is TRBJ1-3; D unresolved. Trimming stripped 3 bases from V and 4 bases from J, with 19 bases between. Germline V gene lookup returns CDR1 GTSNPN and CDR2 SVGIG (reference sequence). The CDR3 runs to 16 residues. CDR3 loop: CAWRADPGSPGNTIYF. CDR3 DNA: TGTGCCTGGAGGGCTGACCCGGGGAGTCCCGGAAACACCATATATTTT.

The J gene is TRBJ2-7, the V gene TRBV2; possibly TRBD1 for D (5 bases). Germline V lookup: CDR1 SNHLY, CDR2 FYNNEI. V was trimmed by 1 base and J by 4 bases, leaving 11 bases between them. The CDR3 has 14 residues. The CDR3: CASSEGAGPYEQYF. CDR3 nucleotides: TGTGCCAGCAGTGAAGGGGCAGGGCCATACGAGCAGTACTTC.